This TCR beta chain is from a study of early T cells in non-severe SARS-CoV-2 infection. Whole-study context: Sequencing used unsorted whole-blood bulk RNA, so chains lack pairing.

Per the germline V gene, CDR1 is KGHSH and CDR2 is LQKENI. CDR3 size: 14 residues. The V and J ends lost 2 bases and 3 bases respectively, with 10 bases between them. This clonotype was picked up many times. In the library, individual cDNA molecules carried attached unique molecular identifiers. Using its own MiXCR run on the 5' RACE reads, TCRdb lists one record per CDR3 protein. The table lists about 39,000 distinct CDR3 sequences, less than 7% of them singletons. This chain links TRBV18 with TRBJ1-1; D uncertain. Material: whole blood, obtained at baseline. This clonotype was sampled from an adult who was a healthcare worker with PCR-confirmed SARS-CoV-2 infection or an uninfected control (not recorded which). CDR3 region: CASSPGGMDTEAFF. The CDR3 DNA is TGTGCCAGCTCACCAGGAGGGATGGACACTGAAGCTTTCTTT.